The clone carrying this T cell receptor (beta chain) was counted at least ten times. The target antigen is unknown. Per the original methods: To classify distant metastasis in papillary thyroid cancer, a model was built from CDR3 differences across clinicopathological groups. TCRdb redid the clone calls on the PCR reads using MiXCR. It is TCRdb's table, rather than the study itself, that gives the V and J calls and clone size. The data show about 82,000 clones, approximately 12% seen once. This sample stems from a study of metastatic and nonmetastatic thyroid tumors. Overall study: Repertoires from malignant and benign thyroid patients were compared across blood and tumor or nodule tissue.

Notes on the study in general: Benign nodules were reported to have significantly lower TCR beta diversity than malignant thyroid tumors, in blood and tumor.

CDR1 is SGDLS, CDR2 YYNGEE, per germline. J gave up 4 bases and V 0 bases, and 14 bases lay outside the gene matches. This CDR3 is 18 amino acids long. Each patient came to thyroid surgery without any prior treatment (of any kind). The sequence derives from a female donor with papillary thyroid cancer or a benign thyroid nodule (not recorded which). Some clones in this sample may be carry-over from other donors' samples. The V and J genes are TRBV9 and TRBJ2-7; 9 nucleotides line up with TRBD2. Sequences were obtained from tumor tissue. The CDR3 sequence is CASSVGTSRGLAGYEQYF. The CDR3 coding sequence is TGTGCCAGCAGCGTAGGGACCTCCAGGGGACTAGCAGGGTACGAGCAGTACTTC.